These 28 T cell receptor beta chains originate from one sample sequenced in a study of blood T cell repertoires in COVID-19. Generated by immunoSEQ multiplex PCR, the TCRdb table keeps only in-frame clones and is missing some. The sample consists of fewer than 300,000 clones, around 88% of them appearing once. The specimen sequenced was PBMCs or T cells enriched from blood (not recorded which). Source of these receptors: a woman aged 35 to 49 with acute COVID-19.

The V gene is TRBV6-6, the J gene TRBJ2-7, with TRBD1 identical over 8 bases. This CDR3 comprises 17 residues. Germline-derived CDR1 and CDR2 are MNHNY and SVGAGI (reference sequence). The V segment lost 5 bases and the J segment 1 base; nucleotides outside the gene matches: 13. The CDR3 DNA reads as TGTGCCAGCAGTCGGACAGGGTCCGCATCTGATTCCTACGAGCAGTACGTC. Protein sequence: CASSRTGSASDSYEQYV.

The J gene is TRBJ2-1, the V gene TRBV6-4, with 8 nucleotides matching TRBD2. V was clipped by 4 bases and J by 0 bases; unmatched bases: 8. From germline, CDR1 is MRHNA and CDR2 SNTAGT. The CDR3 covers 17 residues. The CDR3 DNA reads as TGTGCCAGCAGTGTCAAATTAGCGGGAAGCTCCTACAATGAGCAGTTCTTC. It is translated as CASSVKLAGSSYNEQFF.

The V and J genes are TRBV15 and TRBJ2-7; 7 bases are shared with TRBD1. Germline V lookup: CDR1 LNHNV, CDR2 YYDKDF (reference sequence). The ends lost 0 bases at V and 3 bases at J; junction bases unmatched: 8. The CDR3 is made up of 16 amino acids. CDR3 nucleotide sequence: TGTGCCACCAGCAGAGAGACAGGGCGATCGGTCTACGAGCAGTACTTC. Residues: CATSRETGRSVYEQYF.

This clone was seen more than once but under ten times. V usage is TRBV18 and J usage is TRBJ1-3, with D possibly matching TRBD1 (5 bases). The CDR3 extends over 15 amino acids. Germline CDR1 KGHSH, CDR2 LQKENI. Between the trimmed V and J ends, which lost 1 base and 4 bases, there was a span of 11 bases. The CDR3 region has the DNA TGTGCCAGCTCACCACGAGACAGACGGGGAAACACCATATATTTT. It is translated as CASSPRDRRGNTIYF.

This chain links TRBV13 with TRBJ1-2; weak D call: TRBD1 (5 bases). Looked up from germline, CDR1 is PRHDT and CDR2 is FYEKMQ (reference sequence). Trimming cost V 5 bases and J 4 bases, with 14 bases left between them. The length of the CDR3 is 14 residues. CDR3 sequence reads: CASSRNRIAYGYTF. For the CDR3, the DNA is TGTGCCAGCAGCAGAAACAGGATAGCCTATGGCTACACCTTC.

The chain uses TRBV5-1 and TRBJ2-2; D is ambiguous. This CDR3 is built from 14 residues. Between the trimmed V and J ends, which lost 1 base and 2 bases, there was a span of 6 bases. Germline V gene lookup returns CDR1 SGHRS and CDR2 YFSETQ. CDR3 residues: CASSLSGNTGELFF. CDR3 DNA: TGCGCCAGCAGCTTGTCAGGAAACACCGGGGAGCTGTTTTTT.

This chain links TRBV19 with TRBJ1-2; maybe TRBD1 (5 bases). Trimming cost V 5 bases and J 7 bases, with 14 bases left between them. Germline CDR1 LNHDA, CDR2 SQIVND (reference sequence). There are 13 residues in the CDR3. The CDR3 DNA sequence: TGTGCCAGTAGTTCACCGGGGGGTAGTGGCTACACCTTC. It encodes CASSSPGGSGYTF.

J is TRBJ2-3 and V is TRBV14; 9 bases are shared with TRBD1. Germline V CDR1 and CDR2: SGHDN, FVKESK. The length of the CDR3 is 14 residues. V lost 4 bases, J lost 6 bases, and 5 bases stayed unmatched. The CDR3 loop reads CASSPNRGRDTQYF. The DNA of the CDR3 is TGTGCCAGCAGCCCGAACAGGGGGCGCGATACGCAGTATTTT.

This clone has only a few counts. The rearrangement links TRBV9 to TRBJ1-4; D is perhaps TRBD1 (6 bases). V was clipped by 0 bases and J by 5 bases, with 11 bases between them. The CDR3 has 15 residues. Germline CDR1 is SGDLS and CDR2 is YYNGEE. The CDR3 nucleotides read TGTGCCAGCAGCGTAGCTGGTGGACAGAATGAAAAACTGTTTTTT. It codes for CASSVAGGQNEKLFF.

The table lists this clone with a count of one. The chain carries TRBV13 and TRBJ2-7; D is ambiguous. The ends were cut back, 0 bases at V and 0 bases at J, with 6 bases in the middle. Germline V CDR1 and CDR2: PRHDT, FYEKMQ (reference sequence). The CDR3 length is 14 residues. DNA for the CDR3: TGTGCCAGCAGCTTAGGTCGGGTCTCCTACGAGCAGTACTTC. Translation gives CASSLGRVSYEQYF.

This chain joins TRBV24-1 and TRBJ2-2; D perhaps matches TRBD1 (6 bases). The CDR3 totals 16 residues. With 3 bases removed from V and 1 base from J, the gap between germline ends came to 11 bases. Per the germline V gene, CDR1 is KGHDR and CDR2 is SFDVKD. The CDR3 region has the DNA TGTGCCACCAGTGATCCACTGACAGGGAACACCGGGGAGCTGTTTTTT. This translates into CATSDPLTGNTGELFF.

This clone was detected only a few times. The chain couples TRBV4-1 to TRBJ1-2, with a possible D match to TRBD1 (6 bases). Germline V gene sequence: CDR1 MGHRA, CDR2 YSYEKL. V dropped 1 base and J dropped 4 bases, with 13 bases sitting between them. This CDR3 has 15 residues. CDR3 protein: CASSQGQAAVYGYTF. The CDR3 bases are TGCGCCAGCAGCCAAGGACAGGCCGCCGTCTATGGCTACACCTTC.

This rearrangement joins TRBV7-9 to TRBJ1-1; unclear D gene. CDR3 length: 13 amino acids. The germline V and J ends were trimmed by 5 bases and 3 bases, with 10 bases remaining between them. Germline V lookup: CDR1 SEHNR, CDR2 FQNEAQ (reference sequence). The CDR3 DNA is TGTGCCAGCAGCGCCCTATCCGACACTGAAGCTTTCTTT. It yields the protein CASSALSDTEAFF.

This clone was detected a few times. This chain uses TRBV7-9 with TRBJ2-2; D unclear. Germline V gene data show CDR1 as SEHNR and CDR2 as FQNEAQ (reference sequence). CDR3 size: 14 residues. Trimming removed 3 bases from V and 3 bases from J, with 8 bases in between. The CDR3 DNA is TGTGCCAGCAGCTTCGAGCCATACACCGGGGAGCTGTTTTTT. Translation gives CASSFEPYTGELFF.

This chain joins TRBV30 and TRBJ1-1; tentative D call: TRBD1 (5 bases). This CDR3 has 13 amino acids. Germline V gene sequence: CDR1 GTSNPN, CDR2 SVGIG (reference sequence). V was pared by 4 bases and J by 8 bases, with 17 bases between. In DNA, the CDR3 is TGTGCCTGGACTACTCAGGGTGTACGGGAAGCTTTCTTT. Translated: CAWTTQGVREAFF.

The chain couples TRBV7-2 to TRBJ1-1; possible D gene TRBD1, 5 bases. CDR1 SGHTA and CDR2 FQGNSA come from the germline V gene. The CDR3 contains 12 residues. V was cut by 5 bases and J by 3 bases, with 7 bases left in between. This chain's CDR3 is CASSVRDTEAFF. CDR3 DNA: TGTGCCAGCAGCGTCAGGGACACTGAAGCTTTCTTT. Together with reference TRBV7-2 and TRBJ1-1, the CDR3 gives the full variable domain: GAGVSQSPSNKVTEKGKDVELRCDPISGHTALYWYRQSLGQGLEFLIYFQGNSAPDKSGLPSDRFSAERTGGSVSTLTIQRTQQEDSAVYLCASSVRDTEAFFGQGTRLTVV.

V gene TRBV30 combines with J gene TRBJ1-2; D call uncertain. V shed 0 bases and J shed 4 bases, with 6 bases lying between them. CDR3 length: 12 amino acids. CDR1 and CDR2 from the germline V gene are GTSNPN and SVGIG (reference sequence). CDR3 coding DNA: TGTGCCTGGAGTGTAGCAGGCTATGGCTACACCTTC. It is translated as CAWSVAGYGYTF.

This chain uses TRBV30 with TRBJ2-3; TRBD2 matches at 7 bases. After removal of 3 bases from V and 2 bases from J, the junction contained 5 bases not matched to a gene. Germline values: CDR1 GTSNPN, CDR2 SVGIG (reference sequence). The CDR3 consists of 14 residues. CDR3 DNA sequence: TGTGCCTGGAGCGCGGGACTATACACAGATACGCAGTATTTT. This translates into CAWSAGLYTDTQYF.

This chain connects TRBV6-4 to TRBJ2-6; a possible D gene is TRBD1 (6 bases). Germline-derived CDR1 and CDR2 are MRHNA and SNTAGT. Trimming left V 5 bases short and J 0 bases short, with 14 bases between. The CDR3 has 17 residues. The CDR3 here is CASSPRGDNSGANVLTF. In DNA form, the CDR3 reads TGTGCCAGCAGTCCACGTGGGGACAACTCTGGGGCCAACGTCCTGACTTTC.

The CDR3 bases are TGCGCCAGCAGTTTACCGGGGAGCTCTGGGGCCAACGTCCTGACTTTC. It codes for CASSLPGSSGANVLTF. This chain uses TRBV10-2 with TRBJ2-6, with a tentative D call TRBD2 (5 bases). The CDR3 has 16 amino acids. Germline loops: CDR1 WSHSY, CDR2 SAAADI. V lost 5 bases and J lost 0, with 11 bases in between.

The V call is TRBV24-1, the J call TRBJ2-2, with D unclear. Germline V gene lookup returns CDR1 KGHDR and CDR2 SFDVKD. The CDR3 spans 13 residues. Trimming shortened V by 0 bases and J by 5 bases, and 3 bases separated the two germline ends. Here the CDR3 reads CATSDLVTGELFF. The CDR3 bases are TGTGCCACCAGTGATTTGGTAACCGGGGAGCTGTTTTTT.

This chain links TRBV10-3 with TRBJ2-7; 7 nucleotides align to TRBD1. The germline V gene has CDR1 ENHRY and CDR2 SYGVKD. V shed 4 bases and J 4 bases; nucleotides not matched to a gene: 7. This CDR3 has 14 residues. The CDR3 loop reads CAISAAQGEYEQYF. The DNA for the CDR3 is TGTGCCATCAGTGCCGCCCAGGGGGAATACGAGCAGTACTTC.

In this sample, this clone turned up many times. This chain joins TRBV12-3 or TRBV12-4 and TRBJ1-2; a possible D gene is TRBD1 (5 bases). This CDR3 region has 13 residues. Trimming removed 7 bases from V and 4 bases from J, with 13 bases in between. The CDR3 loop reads CASTPAGGYGYTF. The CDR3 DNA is TGTGCCAGCACCCCAGCGGGGGGCTATGGCTACACCTTC.

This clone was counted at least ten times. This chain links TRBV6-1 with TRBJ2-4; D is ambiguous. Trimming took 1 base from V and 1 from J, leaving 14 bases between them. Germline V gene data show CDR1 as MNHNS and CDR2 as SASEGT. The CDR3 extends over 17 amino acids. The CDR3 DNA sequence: TGTGCCAGCAGTGAAGGATTGAGGTTTTCCGCCAAAAACATTCAGTACTTC. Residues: CASSEGLRFSAKNIQYF.

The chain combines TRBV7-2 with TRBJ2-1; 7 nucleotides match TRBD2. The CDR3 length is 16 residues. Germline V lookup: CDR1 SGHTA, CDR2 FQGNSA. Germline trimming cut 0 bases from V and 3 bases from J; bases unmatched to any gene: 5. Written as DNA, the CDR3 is TGTGCCAGCAGCTTAGCGCTAGCGGCGATCTACAATGAGCAGTTCTTC. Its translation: CASSLALAAIYNEQFF.

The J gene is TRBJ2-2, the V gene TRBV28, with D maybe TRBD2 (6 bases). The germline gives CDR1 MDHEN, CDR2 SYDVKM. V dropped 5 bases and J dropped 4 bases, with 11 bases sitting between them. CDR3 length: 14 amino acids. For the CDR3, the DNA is TGTGCCAGCAGTGCTAGACTAGTCACCGGGGAGCTGTTTTTT. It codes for CASSARLVTGELFF.

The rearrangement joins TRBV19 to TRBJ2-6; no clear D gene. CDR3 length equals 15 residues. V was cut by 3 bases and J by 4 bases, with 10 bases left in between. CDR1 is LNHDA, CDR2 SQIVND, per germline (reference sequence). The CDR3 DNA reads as TGTGCCAGTAGTATTTCTGGAGCAGGGGCCAACGTCCTGACTTTC. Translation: CASSISGAGANVLTF. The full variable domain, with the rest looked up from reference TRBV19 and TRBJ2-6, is DGGITQSPKYLFRKEGQNVTLSCEQNLNHDAMYWYRQDPGQGLRLIYYSQIVNDFQKGDIAEGYSVSREKKESFPLTVTSAQKNPTAFYLCASSISGAGANVLTFGAGSRLTVL.

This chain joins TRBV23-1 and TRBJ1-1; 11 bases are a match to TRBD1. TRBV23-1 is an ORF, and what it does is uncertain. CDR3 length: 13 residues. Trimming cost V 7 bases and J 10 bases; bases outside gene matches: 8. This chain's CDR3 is CASTQDRGRRAFF. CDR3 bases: TGCGCCAGCACCCAGGACAGGGGGCGTCGAGCTTTCTTT.